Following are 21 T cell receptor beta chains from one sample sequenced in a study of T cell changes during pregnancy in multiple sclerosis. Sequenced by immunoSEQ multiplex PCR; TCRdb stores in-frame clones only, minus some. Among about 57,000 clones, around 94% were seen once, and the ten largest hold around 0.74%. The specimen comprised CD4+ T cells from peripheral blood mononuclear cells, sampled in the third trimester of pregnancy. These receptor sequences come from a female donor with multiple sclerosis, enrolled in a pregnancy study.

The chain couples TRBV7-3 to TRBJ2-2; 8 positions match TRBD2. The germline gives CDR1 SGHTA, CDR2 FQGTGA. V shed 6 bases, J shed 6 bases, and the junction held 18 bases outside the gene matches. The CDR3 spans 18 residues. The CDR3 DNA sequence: TGTGCCAGCAGTTTTCGAAAGACCCCGGGACTAGTGTCCGGGGAGCTGTTTTTT. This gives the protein CASSFRKTPGLVSGELFF. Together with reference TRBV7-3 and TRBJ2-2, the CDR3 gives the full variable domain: GAGVSQTPSNKVTEKGKYVELRCDPISGHTALYWYRQSLGQGPEFLIYFQGTGAADDSGLPNDRFFAVRPEGSVSTLKIQRTERGDSAVYLCASSFRKTPGLVSGELFFGEGSRLTVL.

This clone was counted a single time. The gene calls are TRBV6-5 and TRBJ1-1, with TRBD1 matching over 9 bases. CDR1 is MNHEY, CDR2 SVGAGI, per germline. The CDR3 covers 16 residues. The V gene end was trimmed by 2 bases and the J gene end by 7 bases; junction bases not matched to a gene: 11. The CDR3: CASSYPPDRGVGEAFF. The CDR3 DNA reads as TGTGCCAGCAGTTACCCCCCGGACAGGGGAGTTGGTGAAGCTTTCTTT.

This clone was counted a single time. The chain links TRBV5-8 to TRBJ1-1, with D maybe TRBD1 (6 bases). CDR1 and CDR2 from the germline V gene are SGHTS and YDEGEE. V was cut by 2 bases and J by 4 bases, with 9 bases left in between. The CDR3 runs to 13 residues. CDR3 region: CASSFRGGTEAFF. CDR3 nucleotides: TGTGCCAGCAGCTTTAGAGGGGGCACTGAAGCTTTCTTT.

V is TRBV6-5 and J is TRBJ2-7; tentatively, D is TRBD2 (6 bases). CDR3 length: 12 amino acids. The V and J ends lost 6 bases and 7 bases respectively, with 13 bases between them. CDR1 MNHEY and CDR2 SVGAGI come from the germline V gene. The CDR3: CASRRDGREQYF. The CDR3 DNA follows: TGTGCCAGCAGACGCGACGGGAGAGAGCAGTACTTC.

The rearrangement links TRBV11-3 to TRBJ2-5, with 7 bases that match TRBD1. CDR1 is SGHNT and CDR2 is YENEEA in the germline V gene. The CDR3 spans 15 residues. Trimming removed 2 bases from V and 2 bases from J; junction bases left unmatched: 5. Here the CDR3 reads CASSLLTGAQETQYF. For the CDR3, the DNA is TGTGCCAGCAGCTTACTTACAGGGGCACAAGAGACCCAGTACTTC.

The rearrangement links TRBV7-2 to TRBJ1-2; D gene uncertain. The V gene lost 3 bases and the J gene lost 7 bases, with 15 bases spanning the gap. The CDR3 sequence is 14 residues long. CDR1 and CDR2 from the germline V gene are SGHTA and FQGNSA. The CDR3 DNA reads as TGTGCCAGCAGCTTGGAGGTGGACCGGACTGGCTACACCTTC. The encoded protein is CASSLEVDRTGYTF.

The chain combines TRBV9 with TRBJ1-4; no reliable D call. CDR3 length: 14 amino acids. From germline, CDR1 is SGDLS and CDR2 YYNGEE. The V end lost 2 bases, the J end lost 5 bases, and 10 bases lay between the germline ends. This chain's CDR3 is CASSVSPKNEKLFF. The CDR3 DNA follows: TGTGCCAGCAGCGTTTCCCCCAAAAATGAAAAACTGTTTTTT.

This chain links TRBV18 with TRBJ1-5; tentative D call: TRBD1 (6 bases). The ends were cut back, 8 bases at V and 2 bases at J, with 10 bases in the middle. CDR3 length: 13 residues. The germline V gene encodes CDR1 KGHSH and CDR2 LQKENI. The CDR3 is CASDNRGNQPQHF. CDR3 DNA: TGTGCCAGCGACAACAGGGGCAATCAGCCCCAGCATTTT.

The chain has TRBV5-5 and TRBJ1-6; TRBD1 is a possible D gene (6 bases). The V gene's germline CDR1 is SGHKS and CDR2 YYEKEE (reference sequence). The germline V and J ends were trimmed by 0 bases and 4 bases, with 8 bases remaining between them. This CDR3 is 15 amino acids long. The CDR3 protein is CASSLAGQYNSPLHF. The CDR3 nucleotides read TGTGCCAGCAGCTTGGCCGGACAGTATAATTCACCCCTCCACTTT.

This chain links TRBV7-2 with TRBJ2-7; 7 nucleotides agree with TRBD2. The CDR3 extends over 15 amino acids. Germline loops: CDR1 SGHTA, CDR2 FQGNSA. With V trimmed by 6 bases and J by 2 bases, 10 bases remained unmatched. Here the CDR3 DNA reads TGTGCCAGCAGTTCCCTGACTAGCTCAGCCTACGAGCAGTACTTC. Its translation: CASSSLTSSAYEQYF.

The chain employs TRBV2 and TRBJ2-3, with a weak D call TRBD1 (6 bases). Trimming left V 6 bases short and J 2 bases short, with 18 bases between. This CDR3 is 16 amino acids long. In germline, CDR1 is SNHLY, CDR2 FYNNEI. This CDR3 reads CASRPSGTNHTDTQYF. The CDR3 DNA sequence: TGTGCCAGCAGGCCCTCCGGGACAAACCACACAGATACGCAGTATTTT.

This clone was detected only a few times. CDR3 DNA sequence: TGTGCCAGCAGCCCAGATCCGGGACAGCCGATCGAGCAGTACTTC. Protein sequence: CASSPDPGQPIEQYF. V is TRBV7-2 and J is TRBJ2-7; 7 positions agree with TRBD1. J lost 6 bases, V lost 5 bases, and 13 bases had no gene match. Germline V gene sequence: CDR1 SGHTA, CDR2 FQGNSA. This CDR3 spans 15 amino acids.

CDR3 coding DNA: TGTGCCAGCAGTTTCCGGGACAGGTCCTTAGGGGGCTACACCTTC. It codes for CASSFRDRSLGGYTF. The V and J genes are TRBV27 and TRBJ1-2; 8 bases are a match to TRBD1. Trimming at V came to 3 bases and at J to 8 bases, leaving 11 bases not matched to a gene. Germline V gives CDR1 MNHEY, CDR2 SMNVEV (reference sequence). CDR3 length: 15 residues.

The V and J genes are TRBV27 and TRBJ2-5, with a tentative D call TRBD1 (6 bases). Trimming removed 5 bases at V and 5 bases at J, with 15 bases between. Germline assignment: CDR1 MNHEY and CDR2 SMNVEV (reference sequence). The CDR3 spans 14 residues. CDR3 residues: CASSQGGLTETQYF. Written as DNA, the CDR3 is TGTGCCAGCAGTCAAGGGGGTCTAACGGAGACCCAGTACTTC.

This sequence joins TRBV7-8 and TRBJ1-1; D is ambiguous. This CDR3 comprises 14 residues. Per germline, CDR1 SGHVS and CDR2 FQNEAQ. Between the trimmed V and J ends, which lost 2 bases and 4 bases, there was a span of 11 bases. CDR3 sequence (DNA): TGTGCCAGCAGCTTACTTTCCTCTATCACTGAAGCTTTCTTT. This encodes CASSLLSSITEAFF.

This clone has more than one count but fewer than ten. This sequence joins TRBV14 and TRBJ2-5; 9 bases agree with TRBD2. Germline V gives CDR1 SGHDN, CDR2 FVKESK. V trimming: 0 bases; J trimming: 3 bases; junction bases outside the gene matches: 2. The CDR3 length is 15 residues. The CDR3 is CASSQDLAGKETQYF. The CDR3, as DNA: TGTGCCAGCAGCCAAGATCTAGCGGGGAAAGAGACCCAGTACTTC.

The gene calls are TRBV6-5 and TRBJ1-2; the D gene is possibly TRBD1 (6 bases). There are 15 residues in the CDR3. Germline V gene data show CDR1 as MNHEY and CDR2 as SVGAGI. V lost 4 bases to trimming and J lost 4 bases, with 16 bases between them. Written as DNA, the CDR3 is TGTGCCAGCAGTTCCCCGCGGCAGGGGTCCTATGGCTACACCTTC. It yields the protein CASSSPRQGSYGYTF.

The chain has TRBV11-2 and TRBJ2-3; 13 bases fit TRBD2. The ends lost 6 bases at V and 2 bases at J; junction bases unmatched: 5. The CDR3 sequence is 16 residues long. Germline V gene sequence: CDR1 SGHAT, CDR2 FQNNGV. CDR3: CASSFGLAGDTDTQYF. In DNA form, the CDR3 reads TGTGCCAGCAGTTTCGGACTAGCGGGGGACACAGATACGCAGTATTTT. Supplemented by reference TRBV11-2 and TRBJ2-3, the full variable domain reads EAGVAQSPRYKIIEKRQSVAFWCNPISGHATLYWYQQILGQGPKLLIQFQNNGVVDDSQLPKDRFSAERLKGVDSTLKIQPAKLEDSAVYLCASSFGLAGDTDTQYFGPGTRLTVL.

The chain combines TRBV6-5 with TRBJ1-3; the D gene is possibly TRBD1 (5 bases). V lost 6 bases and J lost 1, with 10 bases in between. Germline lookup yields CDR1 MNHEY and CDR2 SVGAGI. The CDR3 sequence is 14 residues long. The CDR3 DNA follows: TGTGCCAGCAGGGAAGGGGCGTCTGGAAACACCATATATTTT. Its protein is CASREGASGNTIYF.

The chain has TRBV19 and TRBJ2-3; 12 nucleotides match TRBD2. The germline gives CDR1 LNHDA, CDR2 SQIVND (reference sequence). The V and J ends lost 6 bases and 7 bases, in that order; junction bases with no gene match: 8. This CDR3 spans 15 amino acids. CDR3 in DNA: TGTGCCAGTAGGCCGACTAGCGGGGGTATGAATACGCAGTATTTT. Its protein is CASRPTSGGMNTQYF.

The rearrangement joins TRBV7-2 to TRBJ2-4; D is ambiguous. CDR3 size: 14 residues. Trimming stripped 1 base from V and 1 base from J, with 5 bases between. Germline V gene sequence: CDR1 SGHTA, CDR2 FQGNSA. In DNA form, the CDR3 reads TGTGCCAGCAGCTTAGGGCAGGCCAAAAACATTCAGTACTTC. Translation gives CASSLGQAKNIQYF.